This T cell receptor (beta chain) comes out of a study of T cell responses to AZD1222 COVID-19 vaccine. This CDR3 has 15 residues. With 4 bases removed from V and 6 bases from J, the gap between germline ends came to 17 bases. Germline lookup yields CDR1 SGDLS and CDR2 YYNGEE. Data came from immunoSEQ multiplex PCR; TCRdb stores just in-frame clones and leaves some out. The profile shows roughly 99,000 clones, about nine tenths of them singletons. The chain recombines TRBV9 with TRBJ1-5; tentatively, D is TRBD1 (6 bases). Sequenced here: peripheral blood, sampled on day 0 of AZD1222 vaccination. The clonotype originates from an adult in good health. The CDR3 nucleotides read TGTGCCAGCAGCTCGGACAGAGAGAGGGGTCAGCCCCAGCATTTT. Translation gives CASSSDRERGQPQHF. The full variable domain, its missing parts supplied by reference TRBV9 and TRBJ1-5, is DSGVTQTPKHLITATGQRVTLRCSPRSGDLSVYWYQQSLDQGLQFLIQYYNGEERAKGNILERFSAQQFPDLHSELNLSSLELGDSALYFCASSSDRERGQPQHFGDGTRLSIL.